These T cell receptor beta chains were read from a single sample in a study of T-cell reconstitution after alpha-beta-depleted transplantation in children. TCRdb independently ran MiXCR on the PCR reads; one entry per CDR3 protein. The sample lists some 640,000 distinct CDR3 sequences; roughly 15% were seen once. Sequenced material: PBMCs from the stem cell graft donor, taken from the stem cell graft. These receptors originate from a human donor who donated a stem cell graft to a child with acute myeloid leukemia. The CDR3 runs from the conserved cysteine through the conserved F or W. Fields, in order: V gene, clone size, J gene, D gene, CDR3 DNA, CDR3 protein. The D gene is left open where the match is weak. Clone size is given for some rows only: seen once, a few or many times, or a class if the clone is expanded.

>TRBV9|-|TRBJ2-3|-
TGTGCCAGCAGCATAGTTACAGATACGCAGTATTTT
CASSIVTDTQYF
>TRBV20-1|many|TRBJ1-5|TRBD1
TGCAGTGCTAGGCACAGGGGGGGCAATCAGCCCCAGCATTTT
CSARHRGGNQPQHF
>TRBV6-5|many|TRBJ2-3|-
TGTGCCAGCAGTCCCCGTGGGCAGGGGGATACGCAGTATTTT
CASSPRGQGDTQYF
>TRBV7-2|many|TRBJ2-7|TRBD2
TGTGCCAGCAGCTTAGGAAGCGGGGGGAACTACGAGCAGTACTTC
CASSLGSGGNYEQYF
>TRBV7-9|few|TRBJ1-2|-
TGTGCCAGCAGCGCCCGGAACTATGGCTACACCTTC
CASSARNYGYTF
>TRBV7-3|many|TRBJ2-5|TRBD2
TGTGCCAGCAGCTTAGAGTTAGCGGGGAAGACCCAGTACTTC
CASSLELAGKTQYF
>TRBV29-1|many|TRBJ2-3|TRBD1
TGCAGCGTCAGGGGGCTTAGGGCAGATACGCAGTATTTT
CSVRGLRADTQYF
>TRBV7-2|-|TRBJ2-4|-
TGTGCCAGCACCCCTGAGCGAGGGGACATTCAGTACTTC
CASTPERGDIQYF
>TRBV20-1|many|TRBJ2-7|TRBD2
TGCAGTGCTAGAGACCCTTGGGGACGGGGGGATAGTTACGAGCAGTACTTC
CSARDPWGRGDSYEQYF
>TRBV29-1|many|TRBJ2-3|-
TGCACCATCGGGGTTACCACAGATACGCAGTATTTT
CTIGVTTDTQYF
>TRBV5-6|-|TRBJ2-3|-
TGTGCCAGCAGCAGGAGAGCTAGCACAGATACGCAGTATTTT
CASSRRASTDTQYF
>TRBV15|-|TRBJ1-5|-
TGTGCCACCGCCCAGGGGAGGTTACAGCCCCAGCATTTT
CATAQGRLQPQHF
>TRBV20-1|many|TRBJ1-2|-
TGCAGTGCTAGTGAGGCCCCCCCGGTGGGCTACACCTTC
CSASEAPPVGYTF
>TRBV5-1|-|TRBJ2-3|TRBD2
TGCGCCAGCAGCTTGAGACTAGCGGAAGATACGCAGTATTTT
CASSLRLAEDTQYF
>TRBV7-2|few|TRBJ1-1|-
TGTGCCAGCAGTTTCCGGCGGGCTGAAGCTTTCTTT
CASSFRRAEAFF
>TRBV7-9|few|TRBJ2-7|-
TGTGCCAGCGAGGGCTCCGTTACCTACGAGCAGTACTTC
CASEGSVTYEQYF
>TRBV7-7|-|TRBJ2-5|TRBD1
TGTGCCAGCAGCCTTTACCGGGACAGGGGATTAGAGACCCAGTACTTC
CASSLYRDRGLETQYF
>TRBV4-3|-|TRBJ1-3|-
TGCGCCAGCAGCCAAGATGAGGCGGGAAACACCATATATTTT
CASSQDEAGNTIYF
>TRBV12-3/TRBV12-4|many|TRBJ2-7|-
TGTGCCAGCAGCCCCTCTGGGGACGAGCAGTACTTC
CASSPSGDEQYF
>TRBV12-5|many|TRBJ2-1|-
TGTGCTAGTGGTTTGGGACTACCGGGCGATGAGCAGTTCTTC
CASGLGLPGDEQFF
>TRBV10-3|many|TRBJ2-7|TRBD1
TGTGCCATCAGTACAGGGGACACCTCCTACGAGCAGTACTTC
CAISTGDTSYEQYF
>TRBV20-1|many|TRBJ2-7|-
TGCAGTGCTAGGCCCATTGGGGGCTACGAGCAGTACTTC
CSARPIGGYEQYF
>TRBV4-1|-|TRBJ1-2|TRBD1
TGCGCCAGCAGCCTCGGGACAGCGGATAGCTATGGCTACACCTTC
CASSLGTADSYGYTF
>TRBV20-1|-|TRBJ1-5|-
TGCAGCGCTAGAGTAGGAAGGGGGAGGGGTAGCAATCAGCCCCAGCATTTT
CSARVGRGRGSNQPQHF
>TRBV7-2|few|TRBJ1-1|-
TGTGCCAGCAGCCCCCGACAGTACACTGAAGCTTTCTTT
CASSPRQYTEAFF
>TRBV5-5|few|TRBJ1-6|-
TGTGCCAGCAGCTTTGACGTAGATAATTCACCCCTCCACTTT
CASSFDVDNSPLHF
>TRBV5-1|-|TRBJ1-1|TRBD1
TGCGCCAGCAGCTTGGTGGGACAGGGGGTTGAAGCTTTCTTT
CASSLVGQGVEAFF
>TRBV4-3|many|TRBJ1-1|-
TGCGCCAGCAGCCAAGAACGACGAGATGAAGCTTTCTTT
CASSQERRDEAFF
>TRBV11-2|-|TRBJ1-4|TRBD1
TGTGCCAGCAGCTTAAATCCGGACAGGGACGAAAAACTGTTTTTT
CASSLNPDRDEKLFF
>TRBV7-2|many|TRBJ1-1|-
TGTGCCAGCAGTTCCTCACCAGGAGCTGCGGGGGCTTTCTTT
CASSSSPGAAGAFF
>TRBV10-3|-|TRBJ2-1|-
TGTGCCATCAGTGAGTCGACTCGGGAGAATGAGCAGTTCTTC
CAISESTRENEQFF
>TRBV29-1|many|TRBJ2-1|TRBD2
TGCAGCGTTGTCCCTATGACGGGACTAGCGGGGGGGTACAATGAGCAGTTCTTC
CSVVPMTGLAGGYNEQFF
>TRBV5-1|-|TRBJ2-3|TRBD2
TGCGCCAGCAGCTTGGAGACTAGCGGGGATATAGATACGCAGTATTTT
CASSLETSGDIDTQYF